The next 20 T cell receptor beta chains were all read from a single sample in a study of blood T cells in healthy people across ages. The authors ran a second PCR of 7 to 11 cycles using a sample-barcoded 5' primer and a J-beta primer mix. TCRdb reanalysed the 5' RACE reads using MiXCR and keeps one entry per CDR3 protein. The sample lists roughly 1,700,000 distinct CDR3 sequences, 28% occurring once. Specimen: blood. All receptors derive from a young woman in good health.

This clonotype appeared many times. The chain is built from TRBV5-1 and TRBJ1-2; possibly TRBD1 for D (6 bases). Trimming pared 0 bases from V and 2 bases from J, leaving 8 bases between. The germline V gene has CDR1 SGHRS and CDR2 YFSETQ. The CDR3 spans 14 residues. This CDR3 is CASSLEDRNYGYTF. The CDR3 bases are TGCGCCAGCAGCTTGGAGGACAGAAACTATGGCTACACCTTC.

The genes are TRBV7-9 and TRBJ1-1, with TRBD1 matching over 10 bases. Germline CDR1 SEHNR, CDR2 FQNEAQ (reference sequence). The CDR3 is 17 amino acids. The junction had 12 bases not matched to a gene; V was cut back by 4 bases and J by 4 bases. CDR3 residues: CASSSRDRGNTGTEAFF. The CDR3 DNA reads TGTGCCAGCAGCTCCCGGGACAGGGGTAATACAGGCACTGAAGCTTTCTTT.

The chain couples TRBV7-2 to TRBJ1-1; possibly TRBD1 for D (5 bases). Trimming cost V 3 bases and J 3 bases, with 11 bases left between them. Germline lookup yields CDR1 SGHTA and CDR2 FQGNSA. The CDR3 runs 14 residues. In DNA, the CDR3 is TGTGCCAGCAGCTTTTGGCGGGGGGACACTGAAGCTTTCTTT. Translating gives CASSFWRGDTEAFF.

The rearrangement joins TRBV5-1 to TRBJ2-3; 9 nucleotides align to TRBD2. V was pared by 3 bases and J by 6 bases, with 8 bases of the junction left unmatched. CDR3 length equals 15 residues. Germline values: CDR1 SGHRS, CDR2 YFSETQ. CDR3 amino acids: CASSWGDSGGDTQYF. In nucleotides, the CDR3 is TGCGCCAGCAGCTGGGGCGATAGCGGGGGTGATACGCAGTATTTT.

V usage is TRBV4-1 and J usage is TRBJ1-4, with 7 positions matching TRBD1. The ends lost 1 base at V and 1 base at J; junction bases unmatched: 15. Germline assignment: CDR1 MGHRA and CDR2 YSYEKL. The CDR3 spans 20 residues. CDR3 DNA: TGCGCCAGCAGCCAAGCTCGGGGACTTATCAGGGGGGTAACTAATGAAAAACTGTTTTTT. Translation gives CASSQARGLIRGVTNEKLFF.

The rearrangement links TRBV28 to TRBJ1-4; D uncertain. Looked up from germline, CDR1 is MDHEN and CDR2 is SYDVKM. This CDR3 is built from 13 residues. With 3 bases removed from V and 7 bases from J, the gap between germline ends came to 9 bases. The CDR3, as DNA: TGTGCCAGCAGTTTGAGGGTTAGTGAAAAACTGTTTTTT. It specifies CASSLRVSEKLFF.

The table lists this clonotype with many counts. The V call is TRBV5-1, the J call TRBJ2-7; the D is unclear. Germline CDR1 is SGHRS and CDR2 is YFSETQ. V was trimmed by 4 bases and J by 0 bases, leaving 14 bases between them. This CDR3 spans 15 amino acids. In DNA, the CDR3 is TGCGCCAGCAGCCCCGCATTCGGTAGCTCCTACGAGCAGTACTTC. It translates to CASSPAFGSSYEQYF.

The V call is TRBV18, the J call TRBJ2-2; D perhaps matches TRBD2 (5 bases). Deletions cut 0 bases from V and 6 bases from J, with 8 bases between. From germline, CDR1 is KGHSH and CDR2 LQKENI. The CDR3 is 14 residues long. CDR3 bases: TGTGCCAGCTCACCACCGACTAATTCCGGGGAGCTGTTTTTT. Translation: CASSPPTNSGELFF.

This clonotype was detected a few times. Here the CDR3 reads CAISGRGNTEAFF. In nucleotides, the CDR3 is TGTGCCATCAGTGGAAGGGGAAACACTGAAGCTTTCTTT. The chain recombines TRBV10-3 with TRBJ1-1; TRBD1 is a possible D gene (5 bases). V lost 4 bases, J lost 2 bases, and 8 bases lay in between. The CDR3 is made up of 13 amino acids. Germline V lookup: CDR1 ENHRY, CDR2 SYGVKD.

The chain carries TRBV12-3 or TRBV12-4 and TRBJ1-5, with D uncertain. The CDR3 is 12 amino acids. Between the trimmed V and J ends, which lost 10 bases and 4 bases, there was a span of 11 bases. The CDR3 nucleotides read TGTGCCACCAGGCTTGATAATCAGCCCCAGCATTTT. As protein: CATRLDNQPQHF.

The J gene is TRBJ2-5, the V gene TRBV5-5, with a possible D match to TRBD1 (6 bases). The CDR3 has 15 amino acids. V lost 1 base and J lost 5, with 15 bases in between. Germline loops: CDR1 SGHKS, CDR2 YYEKEE (reference sequence). CDR3 nucleotide sequence: TGTGCCAGCAGCTTGAAGGGGGAAGTTAGGGAGACCCAGTACTTC. As protein: CASSLKGEVRETQYF.

This clonotype was counted many times. The V gene is TRBV7-9, the J gene TRBJ2-7; 7 bases fit TRBD1. CDR1 is SEHNR, CDR2 FQNEAQ, per germline (reference sequence). V was pared by 7 bases and J by 2 bases, with 8 bases of the junction left unmatched. The length of the CDR3 is 14 residues. CDR3 residues: CASTPRDRAYEQYF. The CDR3 nucleotides read TGTGCCAGCACCCCAAGGGACAGAGCCTACGAGCAGTACTTC. Full variable domain (rest looked up from reference TRBV7-9 and TRBJ2-7): DTGVSQNPRHKITKRGQNVTFRCDPISEHNRLYWYRQTLGQGPEFLTYFQNEAQLEKSRLLSDRFSAERPKGSFSTLEIQRTEQGDSAMYLCASTPRDRAYEQYFGPGTRLTVT.

The V gene is TRBV4-1, the J gene TRBJ1-1; TRBD1 matches at 9 bases. The CDR3 is 15 residues long. Trimming took 3 bases from V and 5 from J; bases not matched to a gene: 7. The germline V gene encodes CDR1 MGHRA and CDR2 YSYEKL. The CDR3: CASSQKTGGGTEAFF. The DNA of the CDR3 is TGCGCCAGCAGCCAGAAGACAGGGGGTGGGACTGAAGCTTTCTTT.

This clonotype was counted at least ten times. CDR3 DNA: TGCGCCAGCAGTGGGGAGTCGGGAGATACGCAGTATTTT. It yields the protein CASSGESGDTQYF. The rearrangement uses TRBV5-1 and TRBJ2-3; tentative D call: TRBD2 (5 bases). CDR1 is SGHRS and CDR2 is YFSETQ in the germline V gene. Trimming cost V 5 bases and J 5 bases, with 12 bases left between them. The CDR3 totals 13 residues.

This clonotype has more than one count but fewer than ten. The chain links TRBV6-4 to TRBJ1-6, with no clear D. The germline V gene encodes CDR1 MRHNA and CDR2 SNTAGT. Trimming left V 2 bases short and J 7 bases short, with 6 bases between. This CDR3 comprises 13 residues. The CDR3 sequence is CASSDGRNSPLHF. The CDR3 DNA is TGTGCCAGCAGTGACGGACGGAATTCACCCCTCCACTTT.

This clonotype was picked up a small number of times. DNA of the CDR3: TGTGCCAGCAGACCCCTGGGAGCAGGGGCCCCCATTCAGTACTTC. The encoded protein is CASRPLGAGAPIQYF. J is TRBJ2-4 and V is TRBV3-1, with a tentative D call TRBD1 (6 bases). Trimming pared 6 bases from V and 9 bases from J, leaving 21 bases between. Germline assignment: CDR1 LGHDT and CDR2 YNNKEL (reference sequence). This CDR3 spans 15 amino acids. The full variable domain, its missing parts supplied by reference TRBV3-1 and TRBJ2-4, is DTAVSQTPKYLVTQMGNDKSIKCEQNLGHDTMYWYKQDSKKFLKIMFSYNNKELIINETVPNRFSPKSPDKAHLNLHINSLELGDSAVYFCASRPLGAGAPIQYFGAGTRLSVL.

This clonotype was seen only a few times. The chain couples TRBV11-2 to TRBJ2-7; D gene ambiguous. Germline V lookup: CDR1 SGHAT, CDR2 FQNNGV. V lost 1 base to trimming and J lost 0 bases, with 13 bases between them. The CDR3 is 16 residues long. DNA for the CDR3: TGTGCCAGCAGCTTAGTAAGGCGGTCCAGCTCCTACGAGCAGTACTTC. Translation gives CASSLVRRSSSYEQYF. The whole variable domain, filled in from reference TRBV11-2 and TRBJ2-7, reads EAGVAQSPRYKIIEKRQSVAFWCNPISGHATLYWYQQILGQGPKLLIQFQNNGVVDDSQLPKDRFSAERLKGVDSTLKIQPAKLEDSAVYLCASSLVRRSSSYEQYFGPGTRLTVT.

As concerns this clonotype: Compared with germline, one end of the junction differs, possibly owing to a read error. J is TRBJ2-7 and V is TRBV2, with 11 bases identical to TRBD2. Per germline, CDR1 SNHLY and CDR2 FYNNEI. The CDR3 loop spans 14 amino acids. The CDR3 DNA follows: TGTACCAGCAGGCAAGGGACTAGCGGCTACGAGCAGTACTTC. Protein product: CTSRQGTSGYEQYF.

There are a few counts of this clonotype. The chain employs TRBV28 and TRBJ1-2; D may be TRBD1 (5 bases). Germline V gives CDR1 MDHEN, CDR2 SYDVKM. The CDR3 totals 12 residues. Trimming pared 7 bases from V and 8 bases from J, leaving 14 bases between. The CDR3 nucleotides read TGTGCCAGCACAGCCAGGGCGCGGGGCTACACCTTC. This translates into CASTARARGYTF.

The chain employs TRBV30 and TRBJ2-1, with D perhaps given as TRBD1 or TRBD2 (6 bases each). V gave up 4 bases and J gave up 4 bases, with 17 bases separating them. Germline V gene sequence: CDR1 GTSNPN, CDR2 SVGIG (reference sequence). CDR3 length: 15 amino acids. The CDR3 spells CAWTSPGGLYNEQFF. DNA of the CDR3: TGTGCCTGGACCTCTCCCGGGGGCCTTTACAATGAGCAGTTCTTC.